Listed below are T cell receptor beta chains from one sample, sequenced in a study of identical twins. MiXCR, run by TCRdb on the 5' RACE reads, gives a single entry per CDR3 protein. The profile shows around 1.7 million distinct CDR3 sequences, under 35% of them singletons. Sequenced: cord blood. Receptors originate from a newborn girl in good health. CDR3s include the opening cysteine and the closing phenylalanine or tryptophan. Each record gives: V gene, J gene, D gene, clone size, CDR3 protein, CDR3 DNA. A D gene is named only where the DNA matches it firmly. Not all rows give a size; the values are once, few, many and, for expanded clones, a class.

TRBV3-1	TRBJ2-2	TRBD2	.	CASSQAPGLGNTGELFF	TGTGCCAGCAGCCAAGCTCCGGGACTAGGTAACACCGGGGAGCTGTTTTTT
TRBV5-1	TRBJ2-7	TRBD2	.	CASSSKREASYEQYF	TGCGCCAGCAGCTCCAAGCGGGAGGCCTCCTACGAGCAGTACTTC
TRBV28	TRBJ1-4	.	.	CASSFKTIQGSLSKKLFF	TGTGCCAGCAGTTTTAAGACCATTCAAGGCAGCCTTTCCAAAAAACTGTTTTTT
TRBV9	TRBJ2-3	TRBD2	.	CASSVELAGGVSADTQYF	TGTGCCAGCAGCGTAGAACTAGCGGGGGGGGTTTCCGCAGATACGCAGTATTTT
TRBV10-3	TRBJ2-7	.	few	CAISESTGAHYEQYF	TGTGCCATCAGTGAGTCTACGGGGGCCCACTACGAGCAGTACTTC
TRBV20-1	TRBJ2-7	.	.	CSARIGLSRHLPYEQYF	TGCAGTGCTAGGATTGGGCTAAGTCGACACCTTCCCTACGAGCAGTACTTC
TRBV20-1	TRBJ2-5	.	few	CSAPPGHRETQYF	TGCAGTGCTCCGCCGGGACATCGAGAGACCCAGTACTTC
TRBV20-1	TRBJ2-7	.	once	CSGEISYEQYF	TGCAGTGGGGAGATCTCCTACGAGCAGTACTTC
TRBV7-9	TRBJ2-3	.	few	CASSYGQNTQYF	TGTGCCAGCAGCTACGGACAGAATACGCAGTATTTT
TRBV5-1	TRBJ2-7	.	few	CASSIRRAPSYEQYF	TGCGCCAGCAGCATTAGGAGGGCCCCCTCCTACGAGCAGTACTTC
TRBV3-1	TRBJ2-3	.	.	CASSFDHLADTQYF	TGTGCCAGCAGCTTCGACCACCTAGCAGATACGCAGTATTTT
TRBV12-5	TRBJ2-3	.	.	CASGLWTNTDTQYF	TGTGCTAGTGGTTTGTGGACGAACACAGATACGCAGTATTTT
TRBV11-2	TRBJ1-6	TRBD1	few	CASSRDRRLNSPLHF	TGTGCCAGCAGCCGGGACAGGAGGTTGAATTCACCCCTCCACTTT
TRBV29-1	TRBJ2-1	TRBD2	once	CSVGGSGTSRRFSYNEQFF	TGCAGCGTTGGAGGATCCGGGACTAGCCGGAGATTCTCCTACAATGAGCAGTTCTTC
TRBV15	TRBJ2-1	TRBD2	.	CATSKLRTSVRNEQFF	TGTGCCACCAGCAAGCTTCGGACTAGCGTCCGCAATGAGCAGTTCTTC
TRBV2	TRBJ1-5	.	few	CASVLDNSNQPQHF	TGTGCCAGCGTCCTGGATAATAGCAATCAGCCCCAGCATTTT
TRBV20-1	TRBJ2-1	TRBD2	few	CSALRLASNEQFF	TGCAGTGCTCTCAGACTAGCGTCCAATGAGCAGTTCTTC
TRBV7-9	TRBJ2-5	.	few	CASSPIVQETQYF	TGTGCCAGCAGCCCTATTGTCCAAGAGACCCAGTACTTC
TRBV29-1	TRBJ2-3	TRBD2	few	CSLGLAGHTDTQYF	TGCAGCTTAGGACTAGCGGGGCACACAGATACGCAGTATTTT
TRBV20-1	TRBJ2-7	TRBD2	few	CSARGAGYYEQYF	TGCAGTGCTAGAGGAGCGGGATACTACGAGCAGTACTTC
TRBV12-3/TRBV12-4	TRBJ2-3	.	.	CASSPAGLQVFLDTQYF	TGTGCCAGCAGTCCGGCCGGGCTCCAAGTCTTCCTAGATACGCAGTATTTT
TRBV20-1	TRBJ2-5	TRBD2	.	CSARDFSGRAETQYF	TGCAGTGCTAGAGACTTTAGCGGGAGAGCGGAGACCCAGTACTTC
TRBV3-1	TRBJ1-1	.	.	CASSRTVTTEAFF	TGTGCCAGCAGCCGGACAGTAACGACTGAAGCTTTCTTT
TRBV20-1	TRBJ1-5	.	.	CSSGESNQPQHF	TGCAGTTCAGGGGAAAGCAATCAGCCCCAGCATTTT
TRBV2	TRBJ2-7	.	once	CASSEVGAILGKRYEQYF	TGTGCCAGCAGTGAAGTGGGCGCTATACTAGGGAAACGCTACGAGCAGTACTTC
TRBV20-1	TRBJ1-5	.	.	CSDRIQGRAGPQHF	TGCAGTGATAGAATCCAGGGACGGGCCGGGCCCCAGCATTTT
TRBV11-2	TRBJ2-7	TRBD2	few	CASSLRGTTSVGEAYEQYF	TGTGCCAGCAGCTTACGGGGGACTACTTCAGTGGGAGAGGCCTACGAGCAGTACTTC
TRBV14	TRBJ2-7	.	many	CASSGTAEQYF	TGTGCCAGCTCCGGGACGGCCGAGCAGTACTTC
TRBV5-1	TRBJ1-2	.	.	CASSLSGAGYGYTF	TGCGCCAGCAGCTTGTCCGGGGCAGGCTATGGCTACACCTTC
TRBV20-1	TRBJ2-3	TRBD2	.	CSARAGGQRDTQYF	TGCAGTGCTAGAGCGGGAGGTCAGCGCGATACGCAGTATTTT
TRBV7-2	TRBJ2-1	TRBD2	few	CASSLALAGFSNEQFF	TGTGCCAGCAGCTTAGCGCTAGCGGGGTTCTCCAATGAGCAGTTCTTC
TRBV7-9	TRBJ2-7	.	.	CASSAIGAYEQYF	TGTGCCAGCTCGGCTATTGGGGCCTACGAGCAGTACTTC
TRBV20-1	TRBJ2-7	TRBD2	few	CSAPRTSVDLYEQYF	TGCAGTGCTCCCAGGACTAGCGTGGATCTCTACGAGCAGTACTTC
TRBV11-3	TRBJ2-5	TRBD2	.	CASSLGSVAGENEQYF	TGTGCCAGCAGCTTAGGGTCTGTAGCGGGAGAGAATGAGCAGTACTTC
TRBV6-1	TRBJ2-1	.	.	CASSDRRTSSYYNEQFF	TGTGCCAGCAGTGACCGAAGGACTTCCTCCTACTACAATGAGCAGTTCTTC
TRBV24-1	TRBJ2-1	.	.	CATRATGSVPEQFF	TGTGCCACCAGGGCGACCGGGAGCGTTCCTGAGCAGTTCTTC
TRBV12-3/TRBV12-4	TRBJ2-1	.	.	CASSWAGSSYEQFF	TGTGCCAGCAGTTGGGCGGGGAGCTCCTACGAGCAGTTCTTC
TRBV18	TRBJ2-2	.	.	CASCPSNTGELFF	TGTGCCAGCTGCCCTAGTAACACCGGGGAGCTGTTTTTT
TRBV3-1	TRBJ1-1	.	once	CASSQEVLGTEAFF	TGTGCCAGCAGCCAAGAGGTCTTGGGCACTGAAGCTTTCTTT
TRBV24-1	TRBJ2-4	TRBD1	few	CATSAQGGIQYF	TGTGCCACCAGTGCACAGGGGGGCATTCAGTACTTC
TRBV20-1	TRBJ2-5	TRBD2	.	CSARYGLAGNRFQETQYF	TGCAGTGCTAGATACGGGTTAGCGGGGAACCGATTCCAAGAGACCCAGTACTTC
TRBV20-1	TRBJ1-6	TRBD1	few	CSARPGQGANSPLHF	TGCAGTGCCAGACCCGGACAGGGCGCGAATTCACCCCTCCACTTT
TRBV2	TRBJ2-7	.	.	CASSDRLAFNEQYF	TGTGCCAGCAGTGACCGTCTAGCTTTCAATGAGCAGTACTTC
TRBV29-1	TRBJ2-3	.	many	CSDDTQYF	TGCAGCGATGATACGCAGTATTTT
TRBV6-1	TRBJ1-5	TRBD1	.	CASSVTGDQPQHF	TGTGCCAGCAGTGTGACAGGGGATCAGCCCCAGCATTTT
TRBV24-1	TRBJ2-1	TRBD1	few	CATSWRGGDEQFF	TGTGCCACCAGTTGGAGAGGGGGCGATGAGCAGTTCTTC
TRBV20-1	TRBJ1-1	.	.	CSADQGHTEAFF	TGCAGTGCCGACCAGGGCCACACTGAAGCTTTCTTT
TRBV12-5	TRBJ2-7	.	few	CASHFQGLSYEQYF	TGTGCTAGTCATTTCCAGGGGCTCTCCTACGAGCAGTACTTC
TRBV19	TRBJ2-5	.	few	CASSIQGGQETQYF	TGTGCCAGTAGTATCCAGGGGGGGCAAGAGACCCAGTACTTC
TRBV5-4	TRBJ1-1	.	.	CASSHSRRDTEAFF	TGTGCCAGCAGCCATTCCCGACGGGACACTGAAGCTTTCTTT
TRBV29-1	TRBJ2-1	.	many	CSVEGAKSSYNEQFF	TGCAGCGTTGAAGGTGCGAAGAGCTCCTACAATGAGCAGTTCTTC
TRBV21-1	TRBJ2-7	.	.	CASSNAGQGCYEQYF	TGTGCCAGCAGCAACGCGGGACAGGGGTGCTACGAGCAGTACTTC
TRBV6-6	TRBJ1-5	TRBD1	many	CASSWDRSNQPQHF	TGTGCCAGCAGTTGGGACAGGAGCAATCAGCCCCAGCATTTT
TRBV12-3/TRBV12-4	TRBJ1-3	.	.	CASSPRGSRNTIYF	TGTGCCAGCAGTCCCAGGGGTAGCCGAAACACCATATATTTT
TRBV7-2	TRBJ1-2	TRBD1	.	CASSLRSGGGGDGYTF	TGTGCCAGCAGCTTAAGATCGGGTGGAGGGGGCGATGGCTACACCTTC
TRBV29-1	TRBJ1-1	.	.	CSAPKTGNTEAFF	TGCAGTGCTCCGAAAACGGGGAACACTGAAGCTTTCTTT
TRBV9	TRBJ2-5	TRBD1	.	CASSGGGRETQYF	TGTGCCAGCAGCGGAGGGGGCCGGGAGACCCAGTACTTC
TRBV2	TRBJ2-1	.	.	CATRARTHNEQFF	TGTGCCACCAGAGCTCGCACCCACAATGAGCAGTTCTTC
TRBV7-9	TRBJ1-2	TRBD1	.	CASSNRGTYGYTF	TGTGCCAGCAGCAACAGGGGTACCTATGGCTACACCTTC